Below are 24 T cell receptor beta chains sequenced from a single sample in a study of CD8+ T cells in alopecia areata listed by TCRdb under 2018. Cells from mouse cutaneous lymph nodes were pooled, stained for CD4, CD8alpha, NKG2D, NKG2ACE and other markers, and then sorted on a BD Influx. Library prep was done by the immunoSEQ multiplex PCR assay. RNA was extracted from all samples and reverse transcribed into cDNA, which served as template for TCR sequencing. TCRdb provides this immuneACCESS table in a form limited to in-frame rearrangements. Some clones are lacking; in checked studies, under half of them reflect an unresolved V gene, and why the rest are absent is not known. This sample was tabulated with about 9,000 clones, among which there are no singletons. The ten largest clones add up to roughly a fifth of the sample. What was sequenced was CD8+ T cells sorted from a lymph node. Receptors originate from a C3H/HeJ mouse with alopecia areata. The strain's MHC haplotype is H2-k.

This clone qualifies as medium-sized. Mouse gene names apply. The read terminates 4 residues ahead of where the CDR3 ends, so the germline J gene completes it. The genes are TRBV1 and TRBJ2-4, with TRBD2 matching 8 bases. J lost 1 base, V lost 0 bases, and 3 bases had no gene match. This CDR3 comprises 16 residues. Germline V lookup: CDR1 NSQYPW, CDR2 LRSPGD (reference sequence). The CDR3 is CTCSADDWGGQNTLYF. The CDR3 DNA, read in part, is TGCACCTGCAGTGCAGATGACTGGGGAGGTCAAAAC.

This clone was found a few times. The genes and germline here are from mouse. Sequencing ends 4 residues short of the CDR3 end; the germline J gene provides the rest. The chain combines TRBV29 with TRBJ1-2; weak D call: TRBD1 (5 bases). In germline, CDR1 is MSHET, CDR2 SYDVDS. Trimming removed 5 bases at V and 3 bases at J, with 16 bases between. The CDR3 spans 15 residues. CDR3 residues: CASSPKWGEDSDYTF. Partial CDR3 DNA: TGTGCTAGCAGTCCCAAGTGGGGGGAGGACTCC.

In the case of this clone: Genes here carry mouse names. The read stops 4 residues short of the end of the CDR3; the missing end is completed from the germline J gene. This chain uses TRBV4 with TRBJ1-2, with unresolved D. The CDR3 is 13 amino acids. V was pared by 5 bases and J by 0 bases, with 7 bases between. The germline V gene encodes CDR1 LGHDT and CDR2 YNNKQL (reference sequence). The sequenced CDR3 bases are TGTGCCAGCAGCCGCAGTGCAAACTCC. Its translation: CASSRSANS. The CDR3, in full, reads CASSRSANSDYTF.

This clone appeared many times. Gene and germline names: mouse. The read ends 4 residues before the CDR3 terminus; that terminus is restored from the germline J gene. This chain links TRBV1 with TRBJ2-2; 8 nucleotides match TRBD1. V shed 0 bases and J 6 bases; nucleotides not matched to a gene: 3. Per the germline V gene, CDR1 is NSQYPW and CDR2 is LRSPGD (reference sequence). This CDR3 region has 15 residues. The CDR3 sequence: CTCSADRQGPGQLYF. The CDR3 bases that were read are TGCACCTGCAGTGCAGATCGACAGGGGCCCGGG. Supplemented by reference TRBV1 and TRBJ2-2, the full variable domain reads VTLLEQNPRWRLVPRGQAVNLRCILKNSQYPWMSWYQQDLQKQLQWLFTLRSPGDKEVKSLPGADYLATRVTDTELRLQVANMSQGRTLYCTCSADRQGPGQLYFGEGSKLTVL.

This clone came up many times. Gene names follow the mouse nomenclature. The read ends 4 residues shy of where the CDR3 ends; the end is completed using the germline J gene. J is TRBJ2-1 and V is TRBV19, with TRBD2 matching over 9 bases. The CDR3 is made up of 15 amino acids. Germline loops: CDR1 FNHDT, CDR2 SITEND (reference sequence). The V segment lost 5 bases and the J segment 1 base; nucleotides outside the gene matches: 4. The CDR3 here is CASSPDWGNYAEQFF. The DNA read from the CDR3 is TGTGCCAGCAGCCCCGACTGGGGGAACTATGCT.

This clone qualifies as medium-sized. Mouse gene names apply. The missing CDR3 end, 4 residues past where the read stops, is filled in from the germline J gene. The chain is built from TRBV1 and TRBJ2-5, with 9 bases matching TRBD2. The CDR3 has 15 residues. Germline V lookup: CDR1 NSQYPW, CDR2 LRSPGD (reference sequence). V trimming: 2 bases; J trimming: 1 base; junction bases outside the gene matches: 1. The DNA read from the CDR3 is TGCACCTGCAGTGCACGGACTGGGGACCAAGAC. Translating gives CTCSARTGDQD. The CDR3 in its entirety is CTCSARTGDQDTQYF.

This clone was seen many times. Gene names are mouse gene names. CDR3 DNA (partial): TGTGCTAGCAGCCCGACAGGGAGCTCCTAT. Amino acids: CASSPTGSSY. The full-length CDR3 reads as CASSPTGSSYEQYF. This chain uses TRBV29 with TRBJ2-7, with 7 bases that match TRBD1. The CDR3 extends 4 residues past the end of the read, so its final part is completed from the germline J gene. This CDR3 has 14 amino acids. Per the germline V gene, CDR1 is MSHET and CDR2 is SYDVDS. V trimming: 6 bases; J trimming: 0 bases; junction bases outside the gene matches: 5.

Concerning this clone itself: Mouse gene names apply. Read data end 4 residues before the CDR3 end; the end is taken from the germline J gene. The V call is TRBV13-1, the J call TRBJ2-7, with 12 bases identical to TRBD2. This CDR3 has 15 amino acids. CDR1 is NSHNY, CDR2 SYGAGN, per germline. The ends lost 7 bases at V and 2 bases at J; junction bases unmatched: 7. CDR3 bases read: TGTGCCAGCCCCGGGACTGGGGGGCCCGCCTAT. Its translation is CASPGTGGPAY. The CDR3 reads in full as CASPGTGGPAYEQYF.

Relative to its sample, this clone is medium-sized. Gene names denote mouse genes. The CDR3 end falls 4 residues outside the read, so it is completed with the germline J gene. This rearrangement joins TRBV13-1 to TRBJ1-1, with 11 positions matching TRBD1. Germline values: CDR1 NSHNY, CDR2 SYGAGN. With V trimmed by 3 bases and J by 3 bases, 7 bases remained unmatched. This CDR3 region has 16 residues. CDR3 sequence reads: CASSGSGTGGDTEVFF. The DNA read from the CDR3 is TGTGCCAGCAGTGGTTCCGGGACAGGGGGGGACACA.

This clone appeared a few times. These gene names are mouse names. The read halts 4 residues ahead of the CDR3 end, with the missing end drawn from the germline J gene. This chain uses TRBV24 with TRBJ2-7; 8 bases line up with TRBD2. There are 15 residues in the CDR3. With V trimmed by 2 bases and J by 0 bases, 3 bases remained unmatched. Looked up from germline, CDR1 is KGHTA and CDR2 is FRNEEI. The CDR3 here is CASSLTGGSSYEQYF. The covered CDR3 bases are TGTGCCAGCAGTCTGACTGGGGGCTCCTCCTAT.

This clone is judged medium-sized. Germline and genes here are mouse. The read gets to within 4 residues of the CDR3 end, and the germline J gene fills in the rest. The sample holds other DNA sequences that translate to the same CDR3. J is TRBJ2-3 and V is TRBV1, with TRBD2 matching over 7 bases. V was pared by 0 bases and J by 0 bases, with 3 bases of the junction left unmatched. The CDR3 is 16 amino acids. Germline CDR1 and CDR2: NSQYPW and LRSPGD (reference sequence). The CDR3 sequence is CTCSADPGGSAETLYF. Incomplete CDR3 DNA: TGCACCTGCAGTGCAGATCCTGGGGGTAGTGCAGAA.

This clone rates as medium-sized. Each gene name is a mouse one. With the read ending 4 residues before the CDR3 end, the germline J gene is used to fill in that end. V gene TRBV13-3 combines with J gene TRBJ2-3; weak D call: TRBD1 (5 bases). The V and J ends lost 2 bases and 0 bases respectively, with 10 bases between them. This CDR3 region has 15 residues. Germline CDR1 NNHDY, CDR2 SYVADS. The CDR3 bases that were read are TGTGCCAGCAGTGAATGGACACCTAGTGCAGAA. Its translation is CASSEWTPSAE. The entire CDR3 sequence reads CASSEWTPSAETLYF.

The sample holds many counts of this clone. Gene and germline names: mouse. The read stops 4 residues short of the end of the CDR3; the missing end is completed from the germline J gene. The V and J genes are TRBV13-2 and TRBJ2-2; tentative D call: TRBD1 (5 bases). The CDR3 sequence is 15 residues long. Germline-derived CDR1 and CDR2 are NNHNN and SYGAGS (reference sequence). Trimming cost V 0 bases and J 4 bases, with 10 bases left between them. Partial CDR3 DNA: TGTGCCAGCGGTGATGGGTCAGGGATCACCGGG. This codes for CASGDGSGITG. The full-length CDR3 reads as CASGDGSGITGQLYF.

This clone turned up a few times. Gene names refer to mouse genes. The read stops 4 residues short of the end of the CDR3; the missing end is completed from the germline J gene. This chain connects TRBV13-3 to TRBJ2-4; a possible D gene is TRBD2 (7 bases). The germline CDR1 and CDR2 sequences are NNHDY and SYVADS. The CDR3 totals 16 residues. Trimming stripped 3 bases from V and 2 bases from J, with 16 bases between. The sequenced part of the CDR3 DNA is TGTGCCAGCAGTGGGCTAGGGGGGCGCGATCAAAAC. Translation: CASSGLGGRDQN. The full CDR3 is CASSGLGGRDQNTLYF.

This clone appeared many times. Gene names refer to mouse genes. The CDR3 end falls 4 residues outside the read, so it is completed with the germline J gene. The chain uses TRBV13-3 and TRBJ2-7; D perhaps matches TRBD1 (6 bases). The V end lost 3 bases, the J end lost 0 bases, and 10 bases lay between the germline ends. Germline V CDR1 and CDR2: NNHDY, SYVADS. The CDR3 extends over 14 amino acids. The sequenced part of the CDR3 DNA is TGTGCCAGCAGTGCCGGGACAAACTCCTAT. Protein sequence: CASSAGTNSY. The CDR3, in full, reads CASSAGTNSYEQYF.

This clone was counted at least ten times. Mouse gene names apply. Coverage ceases 4 residues before the CDR3 finishes, and the germline J gene fills in the end. The chain uses TRBV13-3 and TRBJ2-3, with a possible D match to TRBD2 (5 bases). This CDR3 contains 13 residues. Germline V lookup: CDR1 NNHDY, CDR2 SYVADS. The part of the CDR3 DNA that was read is TGTGCCAGCAGTGATGATTGGGGAGAA. Residues: CASSDDWGE. Given in full, the CDR3 is CASSDDWGETLYF.

The table lists this clone with many counts. Germline and genes here are mouse. CDR3 DNA, as far as it was read: TGTGCCAGCAGTGATGGGGGACTGGGGGGCGCCTAT. Translated, it gives CASSDGGLGGAY. The whole CDR3 reads CASSDGGLGGAYEQYF. V is TRBV13-3 and J is TRBJ2-7, with 12 bases lining up with TRBD2. Read sequence stops 4 residues before the CDR3 end, and the germline J gene provides the missing end. CDR3 length: 16 amino acids. J lost 2 bases, V lost 0 bases, and 3 bases had no gene match. Germline CDR1 reads NNHDY; CDR2 reads SYVADS.

This clone was seen at least ten times. Gene names follow the mouse nomenclature. The read halts 4 residues ahead of the CDR3 end, with the missing end drawn from the germline J gene. The chain has TRBV19 and TRBJ2-3; tentatively, D is TRBD1 (6 bases). CDR1 is FNHDT, CDR2 SITEND, per germline (reference sequence). V was clipped by 2 bases and J by 0 bases, with 10 bases between them. This CDR3 spans 15 amino acids. CDR3 DNA (partial): TGTGCCAGCAGTATCTGGACAGTTAGTGCAGAA. It translates to CASSIWTVSAE. The complete CDR3 reads CASSIWTVSAETLYF.

A few counts support this clone. The gene symbols are mouse symbols. The sequence runs out 4 residues before the end of the CDR3; the remainder is reconstructed from the germline J gene. This chain uses TRBV31 with TRBJ2-1; TRBD2 agrees at 10 bases. CDR1 and CDR2 (germline): GKSSPN, SITVG. The CDR3 is 14 amino acids. Germline trimming cut 3 bases from V and 1 base from J; bases unmatched to any gene: 0. The CDR3 DNA, read in part, is TGTGCCTGGAGGGGACTGGGGAACTATGCT. This gives the protein CAWRGLGNYA. The CDR3 in its entirety is CAWRGLGNYAEQFF.

This clone appeared a few times. Mouse gene names apply. The read halts 4 residues ahead of the CDR3 end, with the missing end drawn from the germline J gene. The chain has TRBV19 and TRBJ1-1; D is uncertain. This CDR3 region has 12 residues. Germline loops: CDR1 FNHDT, CDR2 SITEND (reference sequence). V lost 1 base, J lost 1 base, and 2 bases lay in between. CDR3 bases read: TGTGCCAGCAGTATAAGGAACACA. Translating gives CASSIRNT. From start to end, the CDR3 is CASSIRNTEVFF.

This clone was picked up many times. The genes are named according to mouse. The CDR3 here is CASSIGGLAEQFF. The CDR3 DNA, read in part, is TGTGCCAGCAGTATAGGGGGGCTTGCT. The chain links TRBV19 to TRBJ2-1; D assignment may be TRBD1 or TRBD2 (6 bases each). The read terminates 4 residues before the CDR3 end, so the remaining end is supplied by the germline J gene. Germline V gives CDR1 FNHDT, CDR2 SITEND (reference sequence). The CDR3 is 13 amino acids. V lost 0 bases to trimming and J lost 6 bases, with 7 bases between them.

This clone was detected ten times or more. Mouse gene names and germline throughout. The read halts 4 residues ahead of the CDR3 end, with the missing end drawn from the germline J gene. The chain is built from TRBV13-3 and TRBJ2-1, with 9 bases fitting TRBD1. This CDR3 is built from 15 residues. With V trimmed by 2 bases and J by 4 bases, 4 bases remained unmatched. Germline CDR1 reads NNHDY; CDR2 reads SYVADS. The part of the CDR3 DNA that was read is TGTGCCAGCAGTGAGAAGGACAGGGGTTATGCT. Translating it yields CASSEKDRGYA. The whole CDR3 sequence reads CASSEKDRGYAEQFF.

This clone showed up many times. The germline and genes are mouse ones. The CDR3 extends 4 residues past the end of the read, so its final part is completed from the germline J gene. The rearrangement uses TRBV5 and TRBJ2-7, with D tentatively TRBD2 (6 bases). CDR3 size: 15 residues. Germline V gene sequence: CDR1 LGHNA, CDR2 YNLKQL (reference sequence). Trimming cost V 4 bases and J 0 bases, with 13 bases left between them. The DNA read from the CDR3 is TGTGCCAGCAGCCCCTCCCTGGGGAGCTCCTAT. It yields the protein CASSPSLGSSY. The whole CDR3 protein is CASSPSLGSSYEQYF.

By sample fraction, this clone is medium-sized. The germline and genes are mouse ones. The CDR3 extends 4 residues past the end of the read, so its final part is completed from the germline J gene. The chain joins TRBV16 to TRBJ2-1; TRBD1 matches at 10 bases. Germline loops: CDR1 SGHSA, CDR2 FRNQAP. This CDR3 is 16 amino acids long. The V segment lost 2 bases and the J segment 4 bases; nucleotides outside the gene matches: 5. The CDR3 region is CASSLIPGQGYAEQFF. CDR3 DNA (partial): TGTGCAAGCAGCTTAATTCCGGGACAGGGGTATGCT.